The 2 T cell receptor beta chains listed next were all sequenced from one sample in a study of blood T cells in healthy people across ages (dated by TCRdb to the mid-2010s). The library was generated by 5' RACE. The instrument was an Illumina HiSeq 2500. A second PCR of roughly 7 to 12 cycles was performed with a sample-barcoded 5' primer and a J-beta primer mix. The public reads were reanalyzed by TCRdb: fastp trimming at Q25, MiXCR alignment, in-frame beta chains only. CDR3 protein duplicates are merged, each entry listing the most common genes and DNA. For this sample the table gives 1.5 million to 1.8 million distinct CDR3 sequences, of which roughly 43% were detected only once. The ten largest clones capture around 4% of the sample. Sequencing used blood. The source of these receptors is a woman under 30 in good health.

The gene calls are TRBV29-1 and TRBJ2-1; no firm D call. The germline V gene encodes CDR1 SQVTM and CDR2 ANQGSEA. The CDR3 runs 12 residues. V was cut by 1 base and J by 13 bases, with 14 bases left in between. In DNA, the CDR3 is TGCAGCGTTGAAGGGCGGCGCGAGGTCCAGTTCTTC. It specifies CSVEGRREVQFF.

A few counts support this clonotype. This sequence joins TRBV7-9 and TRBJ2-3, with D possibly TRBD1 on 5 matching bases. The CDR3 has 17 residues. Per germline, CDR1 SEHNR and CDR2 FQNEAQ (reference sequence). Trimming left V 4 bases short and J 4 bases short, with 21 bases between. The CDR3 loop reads CASSSTQGSPGADTQYF. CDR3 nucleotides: TGTGCCAGCAGCTCAACCCAGGGTAGTCCGGGCGCAGATACGCAGTATTTT. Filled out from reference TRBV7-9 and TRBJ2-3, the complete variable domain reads DTGVSQNPRHKITKRGQNVTFRCDPISEHNRLYWYRQTLGQGPEFLTYFQNEAQLEKSRLLSDRFSAERPKGSFSTLEIQRTEQGDSAMYLCASSSTQGSPGADTQYFGPGTRLTVL.